This record looks at one TCR beta chain sequence and its context. The target antigen is unknown. This sample was taken from a study of somatic mutations in cytotoxic T cells in rheumatoid arthritis. Study details: Using a FACSAria II or Sony SH800, a portion of the V beta antibody-stained T-cell populations were flow-sorted at nearly 100% purity, and among those populations were V beta1+ cells that were then sequenced for TCRB.

Findings of the study overall: In rheumatoid arthritis patients, unlike healthy controls, CD8+ clonality rose with age.

The germline CDR1 and CDR2 sequences are SNHLY and FYNNEI. The CDR3 sequence is 12 residues long. V was cut by 7 bases and J by 3 bases, with 6 bases left in between. Profiling relied on immunoSEQ multiplex PCR, and the TCRdb table lists in-frame clones only, not all of them. The table has 15,000 or so clones, around 80% seen once; the top ten hold 25% to 35%. V gene TRBV2 combines with J gene TRBJ1-4; D uncertain. The sequence came from an adult with rheumatoid arthritis. Sequencing used CD8+ T cells sorted from blood. DNA of the CDR3: TGTGCCAGCAATGGGGCTAATGAAAAACTGTTTTTT. This gives the protein CASNGANEKLFF.